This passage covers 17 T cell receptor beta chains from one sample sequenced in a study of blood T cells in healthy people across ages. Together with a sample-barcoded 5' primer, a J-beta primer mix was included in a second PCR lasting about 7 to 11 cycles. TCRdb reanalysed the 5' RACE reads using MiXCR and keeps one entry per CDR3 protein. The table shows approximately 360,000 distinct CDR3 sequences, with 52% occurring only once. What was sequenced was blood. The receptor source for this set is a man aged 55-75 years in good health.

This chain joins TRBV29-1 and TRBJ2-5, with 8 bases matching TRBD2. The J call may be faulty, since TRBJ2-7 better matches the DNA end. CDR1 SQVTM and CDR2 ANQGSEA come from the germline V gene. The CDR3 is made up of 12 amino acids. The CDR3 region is CSVAAGGYEQYF. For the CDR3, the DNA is TGCAGCGTTGCGGCGGGAGGTTACGAGCAGTACTTC.

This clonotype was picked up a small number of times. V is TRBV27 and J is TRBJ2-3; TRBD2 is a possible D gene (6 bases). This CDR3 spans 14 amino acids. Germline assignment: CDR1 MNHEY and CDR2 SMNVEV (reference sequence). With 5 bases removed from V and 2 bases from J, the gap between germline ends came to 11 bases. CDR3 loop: CASSPGLHTDTQYF. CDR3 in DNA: TGTGCCAGCAGTCCGGGACTGCACACAGATACGCAGTATTTT.

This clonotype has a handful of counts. Written as DNA, the CDR3 is TGTGCCAGCAGTCGTGGTTCATCTGGGGCCAACGTCCTGACTTTC. It is translated as CASSRGSSGANVLTF. The rearrangement links TRBV28 to TRBJ2-6; no clear D. Trimming stripped 5 bases from V and 1 base from J, with 9 bases between. The CDR3 spans 15 residues. Germline V CDR1 and CDR2: MDHEN, SYDVKM.

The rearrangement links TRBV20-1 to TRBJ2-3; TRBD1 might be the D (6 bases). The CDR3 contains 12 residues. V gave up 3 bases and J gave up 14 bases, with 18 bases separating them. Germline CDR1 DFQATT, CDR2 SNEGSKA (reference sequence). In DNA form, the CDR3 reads TGCAGTGCTAGCGCCCCACAGGGATACGCGTATTTT. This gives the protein CSASAPQGYAYF.

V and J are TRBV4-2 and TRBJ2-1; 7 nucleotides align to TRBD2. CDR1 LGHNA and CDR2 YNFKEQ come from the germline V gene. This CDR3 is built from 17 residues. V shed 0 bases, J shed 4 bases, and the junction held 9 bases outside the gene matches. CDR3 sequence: CASSQEPGPSGYNEQFF. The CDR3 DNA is TGTGCCAGCAGCCAAGAACCCGGGCCTAGCGGTTACAATGAGCAGTTCTTC.

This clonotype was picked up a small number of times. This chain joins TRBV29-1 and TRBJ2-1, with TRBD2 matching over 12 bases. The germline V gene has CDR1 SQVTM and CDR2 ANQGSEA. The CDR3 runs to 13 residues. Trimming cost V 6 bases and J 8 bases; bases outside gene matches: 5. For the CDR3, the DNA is TGCAGCGTACTAGCGGGAGGACCCTATGAGCAGTTCTTC. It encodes CSVLAGGPYEQFF.

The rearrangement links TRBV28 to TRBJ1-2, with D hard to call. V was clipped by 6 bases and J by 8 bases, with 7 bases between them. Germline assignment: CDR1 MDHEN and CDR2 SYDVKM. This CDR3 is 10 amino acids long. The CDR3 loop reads CASSSVGYTF. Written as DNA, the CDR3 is TGTGCCAGCAGCTCCGTCGGCTACACCTTC.

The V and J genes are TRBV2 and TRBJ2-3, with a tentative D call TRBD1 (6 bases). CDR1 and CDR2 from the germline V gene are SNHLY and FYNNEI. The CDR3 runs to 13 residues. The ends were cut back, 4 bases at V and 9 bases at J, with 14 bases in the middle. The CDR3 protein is CASSGIQGVTQYF. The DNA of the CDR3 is TGTGCCAGCAGTGGGATACAGGGTGTCACGCAGTATTTT.

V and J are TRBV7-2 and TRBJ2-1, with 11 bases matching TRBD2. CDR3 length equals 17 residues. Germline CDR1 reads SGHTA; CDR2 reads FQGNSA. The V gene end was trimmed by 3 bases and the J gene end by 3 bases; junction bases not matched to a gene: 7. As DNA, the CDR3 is TGTGCCAGCAGCTTGCCTATAGCGGGGGGGTTCTACAATGAGCAGTTCTTC. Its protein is CASSLPIAGGFYNEQFF.

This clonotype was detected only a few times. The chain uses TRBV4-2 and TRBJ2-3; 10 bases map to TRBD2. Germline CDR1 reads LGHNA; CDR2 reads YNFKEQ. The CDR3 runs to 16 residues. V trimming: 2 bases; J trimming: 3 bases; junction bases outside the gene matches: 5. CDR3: CASSQLGTSVTDTQYF. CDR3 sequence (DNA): TGTGCCAGCAGCCAATTAGGGACTAGCGTGACAGATACGCAGTATTTT.

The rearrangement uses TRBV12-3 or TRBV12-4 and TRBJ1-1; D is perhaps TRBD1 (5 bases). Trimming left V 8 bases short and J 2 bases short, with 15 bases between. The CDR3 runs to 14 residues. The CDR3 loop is CASGLGHSNTEAFF. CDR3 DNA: TGTGCCAGCGGTCTAGGACACTCTAACACTGAAGCTTTCTTT.

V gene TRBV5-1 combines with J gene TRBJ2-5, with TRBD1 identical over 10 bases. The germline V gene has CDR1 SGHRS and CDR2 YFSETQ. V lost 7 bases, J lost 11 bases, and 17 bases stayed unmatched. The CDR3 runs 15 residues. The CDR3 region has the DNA TGCGCCAGCGAGTACGTGGGACAGGGGCAGAATGAGCAGTACTTC. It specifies CASEYVGQGQNEQYF. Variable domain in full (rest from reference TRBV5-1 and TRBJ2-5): KAGVTQTPRYLIKTRGQQVTLSCSPISGHRSVSWYQQTPGQGLQFLFEYFSETQRNKGNFPGRFSGRQFSNSRSEMNVSTLELGDSALYLCASEYVGQGQNEQYFGPGTRLLVL.

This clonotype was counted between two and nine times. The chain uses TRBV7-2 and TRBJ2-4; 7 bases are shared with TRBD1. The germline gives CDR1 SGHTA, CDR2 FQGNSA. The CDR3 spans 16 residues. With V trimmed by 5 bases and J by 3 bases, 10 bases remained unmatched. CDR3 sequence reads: CASSQRGRDSKNIQYF. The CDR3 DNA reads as TGTGCCAGCAGCCAAAGGGGAAGGGACAGCAAAAACATTCAGTACTTC. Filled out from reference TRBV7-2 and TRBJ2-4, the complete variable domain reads GAGVSQSPSNKVTEKGKDVELRCDPISGHTALYWYRQSLGQGLEFLIYFQGNSAPDKSGLPSDRFSAERTGGSVSTLTIQRTQQEDSAVYLCASSQRGRDSKNIQYFGAGTRLSVL.

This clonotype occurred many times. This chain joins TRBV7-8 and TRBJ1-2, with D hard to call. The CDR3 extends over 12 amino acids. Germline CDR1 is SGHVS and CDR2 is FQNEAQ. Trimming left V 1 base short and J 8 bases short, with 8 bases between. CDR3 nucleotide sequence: TGTGCCAGCAGCTTAGATAGCCCCGGCTACACCTTC. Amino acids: CASSLDSPGYTF.

The CDR3 loop is CASRAGLNEKLFF. CDR3 DNA sequence: TGTGCCAGCCGGGCCGGGCTTAATGAAAAACTGTTTTTT. J is TRBJ1-4 and V is TRBV7-2, with D unclear. V gave up 8 bases and J gave up 4 bases, with 11 bases separating them. This CDR3 is built from 13 residues. The germline V gene has CDR1 SGHTA and CDR2 FQGNSA.

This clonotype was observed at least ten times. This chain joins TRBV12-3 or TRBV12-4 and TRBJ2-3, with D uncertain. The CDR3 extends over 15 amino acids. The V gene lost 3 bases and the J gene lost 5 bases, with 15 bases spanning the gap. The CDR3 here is CASSFVAPAIDTQYF. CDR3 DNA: TGTGCCAGCAGTTTCGTCGCCCCTGCGATAGATACGCAGTATTTT.

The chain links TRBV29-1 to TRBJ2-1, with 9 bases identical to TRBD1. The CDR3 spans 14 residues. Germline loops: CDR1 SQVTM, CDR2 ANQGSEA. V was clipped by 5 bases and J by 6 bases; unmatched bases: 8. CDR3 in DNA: TGCAGCGTTTCGGGACAGGGTGTAGGCAATGAGCAGTTCTTC. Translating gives CSVSGQGVGNEQFF.